This TCR beta chain is drawn from a study of shared clonotypes between healthy human individuals. Regarding the study as a whole: The sampled material consisted only of blood, and tissue repertoires are likely to differ. Naive subsets generally had larger estimated richness than memory subsets. The study found about 4.6% of naive CD4 clonotypes shared across a handful of donors.

On this clone: Its antigen remains unknown.

Germline V gives CDR1 LGHNA, CDR2 YSLEER. Trimming shortened V by 3 bases and J by 2 bases, and 13 bases separated the two germline ends. The CDR3 extends over 15 amino acids. The repertoire was sequenced with immunoSEQ multiplex PCR; TCRdb's copy has only in-frame clones and lacks some. The sample has millions of clones, approximately 94% seen once. Everyone who donated was a Caucasian adult who lived in Nashville, Tennessee. The sequencing sample was made of naive CD4+ T cells sorted from blood. Subset reported: CD45RA+ positively selected. J is TRBJ2-5 and V is TRBV4-3; perhaps TRBD2 as D (5 bases). This sequence originates from a young man in good health. CDR3 in DNA: TGCGCCAGCAGCCACCTATCTCGGGATCAAGAGACCCAGTACTTC. It is translated as CASSHLSRDQETQYF.